This TCR beta chain was identified in a study of technical replicates of blood from several donors. Profiling relied on immunoSEQ multiplex PCR, and the TCRdb table lists in-frame clones only, not all of them. Here the sample spans under 20,000 clones, about 89% being singletons. The germline gives CDR1 MNHNY, CDR2 SVGAGI (reference sequence). The CDR3 extends over 14 amino acids. V was shortened by 6 bases and J by 1 base, with 9 bases between the two germline ends. This rearrangement joins TRBV6-6 to TRBJ2-2, with D possibly TRBD1 on 6 matching bases. Sequenced: PBMCs. This clonotype originated in a human donor in good health. CDR3 loop: CASRMGQNTGELFF. CDR3 sequence (DNA): TGTGCCAGCAGAATGGGACAGAACACCGGGGAGCTGTTTTTT.